This T cell receptor beta chain appears in the sequencing data of a study of shared clonotypes between healthy human individuals. The data were produced by immunoSEQ multiplex PCR, yet TCRdb's version contains in-frame clones alone and is incomplete. The sample has approximately 2.1 million clones; 93% are singletons. The sequenced material came from naive CD4+ T cells from PBMCs. Subset meaning: CD45RA+ positively selected. The sequence derives from a man aged 18-30 years in good health. Some clones in this sample may be carry-over from other donors' samples.

DNA of the CDR3: TGCGCCAGCAGCTTGACCGGCAAGACTGGAAACACCATATATTTT. Protein sequence: CASSLTGKTGNTIYF. The rearrangement uses TRBV5-1 and TRBJ1-3; the D is unclear. From germline, CDR1 is SGHRS and CDR2 YFSETQ. The germline V and J ends were trimmed by 1 base and 2 bases, with 10 bases remaining between them. This CDR3 has 15 amino acids.